The text below deals with one T cell receptor (beta chain). This clone appeared once. What antigen it recognizes has not been identified. No much larger clone exists at a distance of one base, and base qualities are not known. Library preparation employed the immunoSEQ multiplex PCR assay. Sourced from immuneACCESS, this table was stored by TCRdb with only in-frame sequences that have V and J called. A share of the clones is absent; for the studies checked, an unresolved V gene accounts for under half, and the remainder has no known explanation. A total of roughly 710,000 clones appear in this sample, approximately 85% of them only once. Roughly 0.01% of the sample rests with the top ten. The sample is drawn from a study of shared T cell receptors in the human thymus (dated by TCRdb to about 2021). In the study overall: The study investigated the way shared, self-reactive T-cell receptor alpha chains are produced in the human thymus.

The germline V gene sets CDR1 to SGHTA and CDR2 to FQGNSA. Reading from cysteine to phenylalanine, the CDR3 counts 15 amino acids. This entry keeps only the CDR3 DNA: 45 bases, framed from base 1. V ends up 2 bases short and J 5 bases short, with an unmatched junction base count of 5. Another study also made use of these data, one on human thymus T cells. The second investigation adds: In Finland, the donors were immunologically healthy infants who were having open corrective cardiac surgery for congenital heart defects. Thymus tissue was obtained as surgical resects removed during corrective cardiac surgery. V and J gene segment usage appeared biased in both thymic and peripheral blood repertoires. Highly overlapping thymic TCR repertoires among unrelated individuals were reported in the related research. The study used about eight infant thymus samples plus four related peripheral blood samples to characterize TCR alpha and beta repertoires. The cohort included several male and two female infants, with donor ages spanning 7 to 244 days. Thymocytes were mechanically released from the tissue and were stored as pellets of 10-30 million cells at -70 degrees C. Genomic DNA was extracted from frozen cell pellets with a QIAsymphony instrument. TCRB and TCRAD loci were amplified from a standardized quantity of quality-controlled genomic DNA using the immunoSEQ multiplex PCR assay. The V(D)J region was spanned by amplicons of a length sufficient to cover the CDR3 and to identify V and J genes. Amplicon sequencing was performed on an Illumina platform through the commercial immunoSEQ service. Primer bias and sequencing errors were corrected as previously described, and TCRAD and TCRB definitions were based on the IMGT database. Analysis of the repertoires was done with immunoSEQ Analyzer 3.0 and VDJTools and included basic statistics, V/J segment usage, diversity estimates, rarefaction and pairwise overlap. Diversity was estimated with Chao1, ChaoE, Efron-Thisted, Shannon and inverse Simpson indices, and also on datasets down-sampled to the smallest sample. Repertoire overlap was determined by strict matching of CDR3 nucleotide sequence, V gene and J gene, and Jaccard-based multidimensional scaling clustering was applied. On average, thymus samples yielded roughly 800,000 unique TCRB clonotypes, whereas blood samples yielded 65,000 to 100,000.

This chain joins TRBV7-2 to TRBJ2-1; the junction holds 8 bases that match TRBD2. The sample comprised thymocytes. The TCR comes from a girl under three years old with a congenital heart defect. Donor details come from another sample of the same person, matched by shared clones. The DNA sequence follows: TGTGCCAGCAGCTTACCGGGACTAGGCAACAATGAGCAGTTCTTC. It codes for CASSLPGLGNNEQFF.